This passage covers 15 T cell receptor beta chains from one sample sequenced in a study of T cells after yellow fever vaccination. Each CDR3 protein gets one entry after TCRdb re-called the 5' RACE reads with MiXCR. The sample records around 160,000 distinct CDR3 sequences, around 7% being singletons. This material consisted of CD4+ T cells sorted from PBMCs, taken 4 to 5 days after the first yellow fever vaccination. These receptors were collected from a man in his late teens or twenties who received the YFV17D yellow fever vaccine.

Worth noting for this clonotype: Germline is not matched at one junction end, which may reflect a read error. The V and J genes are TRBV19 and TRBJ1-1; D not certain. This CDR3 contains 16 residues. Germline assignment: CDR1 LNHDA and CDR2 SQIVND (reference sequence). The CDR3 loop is CASSVDLGVGNTEAFF. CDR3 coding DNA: TGTGCCAGTAGTGTAGACTTAGGAGTCGGGAACACTGAAGCTTTCTTT.

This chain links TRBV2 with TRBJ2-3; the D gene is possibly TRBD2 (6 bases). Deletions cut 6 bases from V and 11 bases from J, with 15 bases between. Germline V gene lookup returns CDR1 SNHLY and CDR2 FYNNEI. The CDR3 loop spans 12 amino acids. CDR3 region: CASRRPGLQQYF. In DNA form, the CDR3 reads TGTGCCAGCAGGCGCCCGGGACTCCAGCAGTATTTT.

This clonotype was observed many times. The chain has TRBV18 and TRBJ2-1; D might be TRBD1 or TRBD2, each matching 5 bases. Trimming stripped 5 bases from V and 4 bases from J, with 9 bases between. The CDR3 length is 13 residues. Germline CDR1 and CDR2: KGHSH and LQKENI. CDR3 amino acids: CASSGTVYNEQFF. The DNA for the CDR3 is TGTGCCAGCTCAGGGACGGTTTACAATGAGCAGTTCTTC.

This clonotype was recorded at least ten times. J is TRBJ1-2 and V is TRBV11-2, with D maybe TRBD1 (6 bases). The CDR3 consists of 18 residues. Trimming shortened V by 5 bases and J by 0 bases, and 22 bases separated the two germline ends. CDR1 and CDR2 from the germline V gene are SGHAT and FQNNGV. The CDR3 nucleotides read TGTGCCAGCAGCGACCTCCCTGTGACCTACAGGGCTAACTATGGCTACACCTTC. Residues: CASSDLPVTYRANYGYTF.

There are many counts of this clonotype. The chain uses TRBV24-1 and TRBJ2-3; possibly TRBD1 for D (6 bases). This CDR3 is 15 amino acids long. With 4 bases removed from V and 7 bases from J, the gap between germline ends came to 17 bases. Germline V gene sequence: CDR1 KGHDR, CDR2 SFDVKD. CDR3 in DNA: TGTGCCACCAGTGAGACAGGTGGAGGTGAGAATACGCAGTATTTT. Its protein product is CATSETGGGENTQYF.

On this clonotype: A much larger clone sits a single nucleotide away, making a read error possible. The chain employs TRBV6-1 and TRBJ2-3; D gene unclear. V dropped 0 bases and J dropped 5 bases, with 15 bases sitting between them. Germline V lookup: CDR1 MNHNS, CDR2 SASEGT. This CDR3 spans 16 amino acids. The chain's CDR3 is CASSEAFSQWGDTQYF. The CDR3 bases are TGTGCCAGCAGTGAAGCCTTCTCGCAATGGGGAGATACGCAGTATTTT.

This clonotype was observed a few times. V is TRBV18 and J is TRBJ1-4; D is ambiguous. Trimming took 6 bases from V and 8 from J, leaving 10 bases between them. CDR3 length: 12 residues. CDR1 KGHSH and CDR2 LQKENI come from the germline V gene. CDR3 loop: CASSQAGEKLFF. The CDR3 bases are TGTGCCAGCTCTCAGGCAGGCGAAAAACTGTTTTTT.

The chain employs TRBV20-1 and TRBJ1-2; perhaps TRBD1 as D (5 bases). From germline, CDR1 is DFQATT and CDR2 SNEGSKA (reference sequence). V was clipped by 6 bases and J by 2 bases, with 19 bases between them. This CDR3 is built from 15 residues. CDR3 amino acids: CSARERGLSNYGYTF. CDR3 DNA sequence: TGCAGTGCCCGCGAAAGGGGCCTTTCCAACTATGGCTACACCTTC.

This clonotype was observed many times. CDR3 sequence: CATSNYRGRYEQYV. CDR3 sequence (DNA): TGTGCCACCAGCAACTACAGGGGGCGGTACGAGCAGTACGTC. V usage is TRBV15 and J usage is TRBJ2-7; 9 bases are a match to TRBD1. Trimming took 4 bases from V and 4 from J; bases not matched to a gene: 5. CDR1 LNHNV and CDR2 YYDKDF come from the germline V gene (reference sequence). The CDR3 length is 14 residues.

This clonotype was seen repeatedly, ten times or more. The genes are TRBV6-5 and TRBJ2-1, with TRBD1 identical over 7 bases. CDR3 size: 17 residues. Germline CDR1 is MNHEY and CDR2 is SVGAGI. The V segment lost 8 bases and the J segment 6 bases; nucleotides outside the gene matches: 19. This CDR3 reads CASLYHLNRDSLNEQFF. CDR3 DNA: TGTGCCAGCCTATACCATCTGAACCGGGACAGTCTCAATGAGCAGTTCTTC.

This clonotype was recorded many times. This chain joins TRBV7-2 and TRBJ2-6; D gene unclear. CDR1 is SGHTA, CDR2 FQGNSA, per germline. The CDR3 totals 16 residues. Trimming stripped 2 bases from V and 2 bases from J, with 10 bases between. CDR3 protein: CASSLSRVAGANVLTF. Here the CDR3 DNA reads TGTGCCAGCAGCTTATCTAGAGTCGCTGGGGCCAACGTCCTGACTTTC.

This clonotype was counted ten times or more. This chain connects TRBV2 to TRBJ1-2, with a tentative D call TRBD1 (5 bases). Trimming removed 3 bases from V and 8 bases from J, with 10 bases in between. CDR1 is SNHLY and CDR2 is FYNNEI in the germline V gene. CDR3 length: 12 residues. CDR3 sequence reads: CASSDQGRGYTF. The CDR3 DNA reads TGTGCCAGCAGTGACCAGGGTAGAGGCTACACCTTC.

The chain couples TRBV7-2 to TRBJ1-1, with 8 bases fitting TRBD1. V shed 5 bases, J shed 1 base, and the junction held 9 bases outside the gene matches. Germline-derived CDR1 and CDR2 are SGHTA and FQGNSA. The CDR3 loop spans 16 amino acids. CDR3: CASSNRRGLTNTEAFF. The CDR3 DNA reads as TGTGCCAGCAGCAATCGCAGGGGGCTGACGAACACTGAAGCTTTCTTT.

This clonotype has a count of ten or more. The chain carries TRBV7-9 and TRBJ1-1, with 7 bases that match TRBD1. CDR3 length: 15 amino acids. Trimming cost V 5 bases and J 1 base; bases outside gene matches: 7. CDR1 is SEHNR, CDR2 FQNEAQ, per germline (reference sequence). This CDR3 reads CASSQDGQENTEAFF. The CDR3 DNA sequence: TGTGCCAGCAGCCAAGACGGACAGGAGAACACTGAAGCTTTCTTT.

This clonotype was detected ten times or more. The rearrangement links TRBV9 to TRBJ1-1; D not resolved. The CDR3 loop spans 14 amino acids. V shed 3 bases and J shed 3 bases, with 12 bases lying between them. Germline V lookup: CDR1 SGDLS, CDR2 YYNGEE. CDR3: CASSALTGDTEAFF. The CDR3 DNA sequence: TGTGCCAGCAGCGCCCTGACGGGAGACACTGAAGCTTTCTTT.